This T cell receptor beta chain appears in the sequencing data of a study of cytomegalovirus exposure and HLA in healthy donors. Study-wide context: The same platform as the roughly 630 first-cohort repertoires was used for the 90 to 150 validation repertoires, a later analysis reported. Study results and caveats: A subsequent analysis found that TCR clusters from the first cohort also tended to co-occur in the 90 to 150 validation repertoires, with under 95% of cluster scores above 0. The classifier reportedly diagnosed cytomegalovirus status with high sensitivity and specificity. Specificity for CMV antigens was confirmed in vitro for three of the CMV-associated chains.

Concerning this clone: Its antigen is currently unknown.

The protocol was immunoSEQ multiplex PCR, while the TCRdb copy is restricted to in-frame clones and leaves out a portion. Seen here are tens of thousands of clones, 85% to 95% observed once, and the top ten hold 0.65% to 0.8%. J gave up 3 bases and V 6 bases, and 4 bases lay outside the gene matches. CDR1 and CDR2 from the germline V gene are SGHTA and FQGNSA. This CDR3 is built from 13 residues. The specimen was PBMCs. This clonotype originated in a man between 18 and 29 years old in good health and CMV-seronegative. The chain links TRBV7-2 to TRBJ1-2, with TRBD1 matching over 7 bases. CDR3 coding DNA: TGTGCCAGCAGAGCAGGGGGAGACTATGGCTACACCTTC. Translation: CASRAGGDYGYTF.